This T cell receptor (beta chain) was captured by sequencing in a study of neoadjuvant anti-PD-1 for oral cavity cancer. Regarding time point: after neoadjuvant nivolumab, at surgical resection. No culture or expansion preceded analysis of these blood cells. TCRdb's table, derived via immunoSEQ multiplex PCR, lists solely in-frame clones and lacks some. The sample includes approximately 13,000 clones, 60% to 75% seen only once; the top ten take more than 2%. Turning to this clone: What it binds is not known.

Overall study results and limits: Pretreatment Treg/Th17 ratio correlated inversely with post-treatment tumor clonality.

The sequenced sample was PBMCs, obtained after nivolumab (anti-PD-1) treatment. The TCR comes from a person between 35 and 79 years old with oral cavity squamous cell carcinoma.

CDR3 DNA: TGTGCCAGCAGTTACGGAAGAGATACGCAGTATTTT. Residues: CASSYGRDTQYF. The chain employs TRBV6-6 and TRBJ2-3, with D uncertain. CDR1 is MNHNY and CDR2 is SVGAGI in the germline V gene (reference sequence). The CDR3 covers 12 residues. The V end was cut by 2 bases, the J end by 5 bases, with 5 bases between.